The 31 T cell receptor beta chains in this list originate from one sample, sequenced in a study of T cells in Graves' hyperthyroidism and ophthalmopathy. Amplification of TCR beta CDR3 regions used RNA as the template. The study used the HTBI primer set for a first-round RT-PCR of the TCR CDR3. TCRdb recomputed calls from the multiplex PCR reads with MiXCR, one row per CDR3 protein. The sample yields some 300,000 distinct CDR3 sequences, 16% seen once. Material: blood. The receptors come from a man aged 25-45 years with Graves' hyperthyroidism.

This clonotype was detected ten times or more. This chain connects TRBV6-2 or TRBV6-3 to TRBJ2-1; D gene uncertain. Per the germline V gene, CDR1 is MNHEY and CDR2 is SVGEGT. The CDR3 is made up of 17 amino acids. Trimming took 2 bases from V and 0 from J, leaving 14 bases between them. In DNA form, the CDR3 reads TGTGCCAGCAGTTACAACCGGGCCTCCTACTCCTACAATGAGCAGTTCTTC. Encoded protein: CASSYNRASYSYNEQFF.

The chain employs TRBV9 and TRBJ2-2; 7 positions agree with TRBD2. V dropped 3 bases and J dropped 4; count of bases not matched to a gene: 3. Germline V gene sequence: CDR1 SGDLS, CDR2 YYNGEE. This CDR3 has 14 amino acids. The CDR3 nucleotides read TGTGCCAGCAGCGCGACTAGCTCCACCGGGGAGCTGTTTTTT. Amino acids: CASSATSSTGELFF.

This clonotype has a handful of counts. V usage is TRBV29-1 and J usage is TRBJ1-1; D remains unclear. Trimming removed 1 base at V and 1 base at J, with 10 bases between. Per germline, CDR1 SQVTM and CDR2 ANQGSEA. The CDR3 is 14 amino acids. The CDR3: CSVEAPLSNTEAFF. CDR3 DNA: TGCAGCGTTGAAGCCCCCCTCTCGAACACTGAAGCTTTCTTT.

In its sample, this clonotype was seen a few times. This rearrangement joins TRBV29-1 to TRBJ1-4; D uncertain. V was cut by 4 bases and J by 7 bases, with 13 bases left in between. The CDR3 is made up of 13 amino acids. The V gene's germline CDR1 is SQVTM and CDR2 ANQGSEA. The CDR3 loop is CSVVIGWPEKLFF. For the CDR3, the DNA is TGCAGCGTTGTGATCGGGTGGCCTGAAAAACTGTTTTTT.

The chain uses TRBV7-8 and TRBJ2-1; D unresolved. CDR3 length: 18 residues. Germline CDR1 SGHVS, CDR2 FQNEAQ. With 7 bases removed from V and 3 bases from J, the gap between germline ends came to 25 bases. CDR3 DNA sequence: TGTGCCAGCAACTCTCCTTCGACTGGCCTTGTAGGCTACAATGAGCAGTTCTTC. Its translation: CASNSPSTGLVGYNEQFF.

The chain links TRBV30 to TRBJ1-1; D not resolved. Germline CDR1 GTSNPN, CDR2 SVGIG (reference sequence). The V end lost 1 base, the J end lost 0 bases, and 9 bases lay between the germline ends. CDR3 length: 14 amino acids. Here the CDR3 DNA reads TGTGCCTGGAGTGGGTTAGAAATGAACACTGAAGCTTTCTTT. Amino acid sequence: CAWSGLEMNTEAFF.

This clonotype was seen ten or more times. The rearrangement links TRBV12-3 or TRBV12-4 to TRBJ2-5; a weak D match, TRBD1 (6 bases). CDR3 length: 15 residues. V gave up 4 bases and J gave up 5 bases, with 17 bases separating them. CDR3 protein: CASSSTTGLGETQYF. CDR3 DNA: TGTGCCAGCAGTTCTACCACAGGGTTGGGGGAGACCCAGTACTTC.

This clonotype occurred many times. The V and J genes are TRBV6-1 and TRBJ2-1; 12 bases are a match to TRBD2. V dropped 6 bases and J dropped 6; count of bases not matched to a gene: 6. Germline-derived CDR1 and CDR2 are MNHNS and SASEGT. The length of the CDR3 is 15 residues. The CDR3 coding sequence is TGTGCCAGCAGCGCAGGACTAGCGGGACGCAATGAGCAGTTCTTC. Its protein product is CASSAGLAGRNEQFF.

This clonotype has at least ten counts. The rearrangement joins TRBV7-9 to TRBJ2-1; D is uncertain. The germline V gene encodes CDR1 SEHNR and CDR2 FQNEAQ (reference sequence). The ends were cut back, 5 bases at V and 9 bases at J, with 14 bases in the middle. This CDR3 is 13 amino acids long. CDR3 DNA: TGTGCCAGCAGCCACTCAATGCCCAGTGAGCAGTTCTTC. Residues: CASSHSMPSEQFF.

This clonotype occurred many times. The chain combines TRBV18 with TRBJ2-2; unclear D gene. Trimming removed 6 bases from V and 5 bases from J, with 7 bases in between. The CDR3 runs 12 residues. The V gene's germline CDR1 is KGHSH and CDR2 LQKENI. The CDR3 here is CASSPRTGELFF. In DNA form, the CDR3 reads TGTGCCAGCTCGCCTCGAACCGGGGAGCTGTTTTTT.

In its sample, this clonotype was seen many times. The CDR3 coding sequence is TGTGCCACCAAGGACTACCAAGAGACCCAGTACTTC. It is translated as CATKDYQETQYF. J is TRBJ2-5 and V is TRBV12-3 or TRBV12-4, with D possibly TRBD2 on 5 matching bases. The V and J ends lost 10 bases and 0 bases respectively, with 9 bases between them. This CDR3 is built from 12 residues.

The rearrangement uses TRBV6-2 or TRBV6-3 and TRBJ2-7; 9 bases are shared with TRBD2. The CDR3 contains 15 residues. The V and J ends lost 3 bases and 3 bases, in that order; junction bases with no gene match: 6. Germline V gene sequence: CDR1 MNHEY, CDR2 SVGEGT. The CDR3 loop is CASSYWSGRFYEQYF. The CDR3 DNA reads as TGTGCCAGCAGTTATTGGAGCGGGAGGTTCTACGAGCAGTACTTC.

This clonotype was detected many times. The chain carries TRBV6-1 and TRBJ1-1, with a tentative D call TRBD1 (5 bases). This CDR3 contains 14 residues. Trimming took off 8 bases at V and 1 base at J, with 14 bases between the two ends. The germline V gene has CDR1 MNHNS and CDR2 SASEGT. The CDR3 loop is CASRDDPENTEAFF. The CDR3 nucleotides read TGTGCCAGCCGGGACGACCCAGAGAACACTGAAGCTTTCTTT.

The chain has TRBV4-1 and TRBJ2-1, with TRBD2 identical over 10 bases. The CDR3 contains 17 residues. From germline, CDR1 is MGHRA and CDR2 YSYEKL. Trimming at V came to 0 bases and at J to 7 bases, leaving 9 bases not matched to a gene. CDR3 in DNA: TGCGCCAGCAGCCAAGATGCTAGCGGGAGTCTCACGAATGAGCAGTTCTTC. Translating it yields CASSQDASGSLTNEQFF.

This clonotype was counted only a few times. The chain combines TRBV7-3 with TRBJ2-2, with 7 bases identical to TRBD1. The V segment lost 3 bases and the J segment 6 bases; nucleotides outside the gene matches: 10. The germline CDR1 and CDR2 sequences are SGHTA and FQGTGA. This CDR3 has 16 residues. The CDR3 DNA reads TGTGCCAGCAGCTTCAATGACAGGGATAGGCCCGGGGAGCTGTTTTTT. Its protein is CASSFNDRDRPGELFF.

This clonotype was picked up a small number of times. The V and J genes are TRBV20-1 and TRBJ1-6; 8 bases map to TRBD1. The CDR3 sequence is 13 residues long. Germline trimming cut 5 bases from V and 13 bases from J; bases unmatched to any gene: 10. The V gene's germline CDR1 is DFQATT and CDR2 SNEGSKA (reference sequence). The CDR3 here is CSAPGQGLAPLHF. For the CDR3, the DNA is TGCAGTGCTCCCGGACAGGGATTGGCCCCCCTCCACTTT.

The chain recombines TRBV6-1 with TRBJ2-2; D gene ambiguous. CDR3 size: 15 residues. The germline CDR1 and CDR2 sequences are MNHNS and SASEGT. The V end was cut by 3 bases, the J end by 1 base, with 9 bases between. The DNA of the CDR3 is TGTGCCAGCAGTGAGTCCGGTAGGAACACCGGGGAGCTGTTTTTT. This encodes CASSESGRNTGELFF.

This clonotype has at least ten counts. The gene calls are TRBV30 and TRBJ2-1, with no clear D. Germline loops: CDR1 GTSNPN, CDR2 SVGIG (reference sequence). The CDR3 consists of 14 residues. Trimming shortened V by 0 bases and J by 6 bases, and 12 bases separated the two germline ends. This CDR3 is CAWSVWGSGNEQFF. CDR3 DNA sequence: TGTGCCTGGAGTGTATGGGGATCCGGCAATGAGCAGTTCTTC.

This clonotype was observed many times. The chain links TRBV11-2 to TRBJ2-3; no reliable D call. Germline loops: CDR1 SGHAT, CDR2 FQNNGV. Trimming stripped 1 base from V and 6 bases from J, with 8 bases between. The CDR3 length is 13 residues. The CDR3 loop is CASSLVYVDTQYF. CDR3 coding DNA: TGTGCCAGCAGCTTAGTATACGTGGATACGCAGTATTTT.

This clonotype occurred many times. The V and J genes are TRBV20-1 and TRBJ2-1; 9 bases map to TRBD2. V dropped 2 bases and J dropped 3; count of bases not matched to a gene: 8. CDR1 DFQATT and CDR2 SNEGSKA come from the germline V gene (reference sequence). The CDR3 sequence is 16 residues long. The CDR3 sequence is CSARRGRALFYNEQFF. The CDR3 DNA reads TGCAGTGCTAGACGCGGGAGGGCCCTCTTCTACAATGAGCAGTTCTTC.

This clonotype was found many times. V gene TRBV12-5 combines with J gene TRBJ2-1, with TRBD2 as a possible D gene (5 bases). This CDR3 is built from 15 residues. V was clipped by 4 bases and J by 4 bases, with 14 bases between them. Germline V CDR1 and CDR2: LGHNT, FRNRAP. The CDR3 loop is CASGSDPGEYNEQFF. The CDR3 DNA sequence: TGTGCTAGTGGTTCGGACCCCGGGGAATACAATGAGCAGTTCTTC.

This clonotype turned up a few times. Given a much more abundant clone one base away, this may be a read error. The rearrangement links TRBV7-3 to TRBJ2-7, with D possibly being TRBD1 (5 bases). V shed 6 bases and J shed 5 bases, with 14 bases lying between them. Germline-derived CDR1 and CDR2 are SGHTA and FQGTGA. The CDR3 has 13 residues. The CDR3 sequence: CASSRGPGDEQYF. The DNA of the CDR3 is TGTGCCAGCAGTAGGGGCCCCGGCGACGAGCAGTACTTC.

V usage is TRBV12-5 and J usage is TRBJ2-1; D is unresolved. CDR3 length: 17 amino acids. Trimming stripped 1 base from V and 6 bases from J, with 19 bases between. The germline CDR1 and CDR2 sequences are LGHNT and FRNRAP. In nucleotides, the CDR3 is TGTGCTAGTGGTTTGGAGGTCCGGATTGTACTCCGCAATGAGCAGTTCTTC. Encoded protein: CASGLEVRIVLRNEQFF.

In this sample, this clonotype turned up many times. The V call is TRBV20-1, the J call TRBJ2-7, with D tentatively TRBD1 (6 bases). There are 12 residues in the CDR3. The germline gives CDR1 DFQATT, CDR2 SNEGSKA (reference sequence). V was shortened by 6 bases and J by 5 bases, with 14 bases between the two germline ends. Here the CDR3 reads CSASQGFHEQYF. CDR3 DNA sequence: TGCAGTGCCTCCCAGGGGTTCCACGAGCAGTACTTC.

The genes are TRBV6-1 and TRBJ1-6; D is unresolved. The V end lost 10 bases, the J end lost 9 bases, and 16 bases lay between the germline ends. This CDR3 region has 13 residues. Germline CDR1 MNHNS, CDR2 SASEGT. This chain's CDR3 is CATEIAWGSPLHF. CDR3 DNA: TGTGCCACCGAGATAGCTTGGGGTTCACCCCTCCACTTT.

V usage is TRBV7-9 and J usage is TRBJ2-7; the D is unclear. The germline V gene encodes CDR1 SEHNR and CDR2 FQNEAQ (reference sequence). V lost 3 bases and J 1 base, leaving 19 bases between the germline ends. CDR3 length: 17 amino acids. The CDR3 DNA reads TGTGCCAGCAGCTTGGCTTCCGGACCCTATCAGTCCTACGAGCAGTACTTC. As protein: CASSLASGPYQSYEQYF.

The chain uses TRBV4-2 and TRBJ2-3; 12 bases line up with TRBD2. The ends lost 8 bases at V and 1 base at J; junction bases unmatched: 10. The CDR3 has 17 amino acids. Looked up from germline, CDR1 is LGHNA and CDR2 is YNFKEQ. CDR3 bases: TGTGCCAGCGGAAAGCTAGCGGGAGGGGGGGGCACAGATACGCAGTATTTT. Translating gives CASGKLAGGGGTDTQYF.

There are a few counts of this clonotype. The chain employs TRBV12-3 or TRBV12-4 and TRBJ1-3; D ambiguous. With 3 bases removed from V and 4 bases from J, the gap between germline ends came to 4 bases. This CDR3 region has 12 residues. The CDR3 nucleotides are TGTGCCAGCAGTTTTCAGGGAAACACCATATATTTT. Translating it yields CASSFQGNTIYF.

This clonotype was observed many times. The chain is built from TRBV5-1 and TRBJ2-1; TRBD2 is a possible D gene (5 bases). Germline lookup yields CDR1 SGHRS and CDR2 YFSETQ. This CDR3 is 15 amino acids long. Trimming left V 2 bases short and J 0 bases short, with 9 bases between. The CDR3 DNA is TGCGCCAGCAGCTTAACTAGTTTCTCCTACAATGAGCAGTTCTTC. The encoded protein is CASSLTSFSYNEQFF.

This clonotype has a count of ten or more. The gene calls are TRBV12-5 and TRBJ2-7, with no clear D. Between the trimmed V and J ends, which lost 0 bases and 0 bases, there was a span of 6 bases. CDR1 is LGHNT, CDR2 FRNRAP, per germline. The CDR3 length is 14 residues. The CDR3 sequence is CASGLVPHSYEQYF. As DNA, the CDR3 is TGTGCTAGTGGTTTGGTGCCCCACTCCTACGAGCAGTACTTC.

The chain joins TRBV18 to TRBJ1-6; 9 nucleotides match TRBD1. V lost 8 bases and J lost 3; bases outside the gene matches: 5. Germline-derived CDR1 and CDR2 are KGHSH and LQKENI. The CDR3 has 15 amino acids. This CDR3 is CASQRQGDYNSPLHF. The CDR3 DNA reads TGTGCCAGCCAAAGACAGGGGGACTATAATTCACCCCTCCACTTT. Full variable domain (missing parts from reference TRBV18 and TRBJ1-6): NAGVMQNPRHLVRRRGQEARLRCSPMKGHSHVYWYRQLPEEGLKFMVYLQKENIIDESGMPKERFSAEFPKEGPSILRIQQVVRGDSAAYFCASQRQGDYNSPLHFGNGTRLTVT.